This T cell receptor beta chain is from a study of T-cell reconstitution after alpha-beta-depleted transplantation in children. As it was prepared, the TCRbeta library received unique molecular identifiers. TCRdb itself ran the PCR reads through MiXCR, one entry per CDR3 protein. The sample lists roughly 400,000 distinct CDR3 sequences, roughly 21% occurring once. In this sample, this clonotype turned up a few times. Germline loops: CDR1 SGHTA, CDR2 FQGNSA. Between the trimmed V and J ends, which lost 5 bases and 4 bases, there was a span of 6 bases. This CDR3 is 12 amino acids long. The V and J genes are TRBV7-2 and TRBJ1-5, with no clear D. This material consisted of PBMCs from the stem cell graft donor, taken from the stem cell graft. The sequence derives from a human donor who donated a stem cell graft to a child with acute myeloid leukemia. CDR3 nucleotide sequence: TGTGCCAGCAGCCAGCAAAATCAGCCCCAGCATTTT. This sequence encodes CASSQQNQPQHF.